One sample yielded the 27 T cell receptor beta chains listed below, sequenced in a study of T-cell memory formation after mild COVID-19. TCRdb recomputed calls from the 5' RACE reads with MiXCR, one row per CDR3 protein. The sample consists of about 130,000 distinct CDR3 sequences, about 6% of them appearing once. The sample taken for sequencing was PBMCs or a T cell subset sorted from them (not recorded which). All receptors come from an adult woman who had mild COVID-19 (a few samples of this study predate the infection). Cell type and time point are not known.

Details on this clonotype: One end of the junction varies from germline; a read error may be responsible. The rearrangement joins TRBV5-1 to TRBJ2-7; 9 nucleotides line up with TRBD2. CDR1 SGHRS and CDR2 YFSETQ come from the germline V gene. The CDR3 extends over 14 amino acids. Here the CDR3 reads CASSLSGLAYEQCF. The DNA for the CDR3 is TGCGCCAGCAGCTTGTCGGGACTAGCCTACGAGCAGTGCTTC.

This clonotype was picked up many times. The chain couples TRBV4-2 to TRBJ2-7; 8 bases fit TRBD2. V was clipped by 4 bases and J by 3 bases; unmatched bases: 8. CDR3 length equals 15 residues. CDR1 is LGHNA, CDR2 YNFKEQ, per germline. The CDR3 coding sequence is TGTGCCAGCAGCCCGTCCGGGACTAGTGACTACGAGCAGTACTTC. Its translation is CASSPSGTSDYEQYF.

This clonotype was counted between two and nine times. The chain has TRBV12-3 or TRBV12-4 and TRBJ2-3; TRBD2 agrees at 10 bases. The CDR3 is made up of 16 amino acids. The ends lost 5 bases at V and 0 bases at J; junction bases unmatched: 5. The CDR3 here is CASSPGLALSTDTQYF. In nucleotides, the CDR3 is TGTGCCAGCAGTCCGGGACTAGCGCTGAGCACAGATACGCAGTATTTT.

The sample holds many counts of this clonotype. The rearrangement joins TRBV11-2 to TRBJ2-2; 10 nucleotides line up with TRBD2. The CDR3 is 18 amino acids. V lost 5 bases to trimming and J lost 0 bases; unmatched junction nucleotides: 9. Germline loops: CDR1 SGHAT, CDR2 FQNNGV. The CDR3 nucleotides are TGTGCCAGCAGCCCCGTGGGACTAGCGCTATCGAACACCGGGGAGCTGTTTTTT. It translates to CASSPVGLALSNTGELFF.

This clonotype was recorded a few times. The V call is TRBV7-2, the J call TRBJ2-3, with TRBD2 matching over 10 bases. CDR1 and CDR2 (germline): SGHTA, FQGNSA. The CDR3 extends over 16 amino acids. The V segment lost 6 bases and the J segment 8 bases; nucleotides outside the gene matches: 14. The CDR3 nucleotides are TGTGCCAGCAGTCCCAAAAGTCAAGCGGGAGGGGGTACGCAGTATTTT. This gives the protein CASSPKSQAGGGTQYF.

This clonotype was detected many times. CDR3 sequence reads: CATSPTRQGAGELFF. In DNA form, the CDR3 reads TGTGCCACCAGCCCCACACGGCAGGGAGCCGGGGAGCTGTTTTTT. V and J are TRBV15 and TRBJ2-2, with D possibly being TRBD1 or TRBD2 (5 bases each). With 5 bases removed from V and 6 bases from J, the gap between germline ends came to 16 bases. This CDR3 spans 15 amino acids. Germline V CDR1 and CDR2: LNHNV, YYDKDF (reference sequence).

This clonotype was found many times. The chain links TRBV10-3 to TRBJ2-7; no firm D call. This CDR3 contains 11 residues. Trimming left V 3 bases short and J 2 bases short, with 2 bases between. The germline V gene has CDR1 ENHRY and CDR2 SYGVKD. CDR3 coding DNA: TGTGCCATCAGTGACACCTACGAGCAGTACTTC. Its protein product is CAISDTYEQYF.

This clonotype was observed a handful of times. CDR3 amino acids: CASRARDRGLTSNQPQHF. The CDR3 DNA sequence: TGTGCCAGCAGAGCCCGGGACAGGGGGCTTACTAGCAATCAGCCCCAGCATTTT. V usage is TRBV12-3 or TRBV12-4 and J usage is TRBJ1-5; 12 bases are shared with TRBD1. After removal of 6 bases from V and 0 bases from J, the junction contained 9 bases not matched to a gene. This CDR3 is 18 amino acids long.

The chain carries TRBV7-2 and TRBJ1-1; the D gene is possibly TRBD1 (5 bases). The V gene's germline CDR1 is SGHTA and CDR2 FQGNSA. V was clipped by 1 base and J by 8 bases, with 14 bases between them. The CDR3 totals 14 residues. The chain's CDR3 is CASSLGRLGTEAFF. CDR3 DNA sequence: TGTGCCAGCAGCTTAGGTAGATTGGGGACGGAAGCTTTCTTT. Full variable domain (missing parts from reference TRBV7-2 and TRBJ1-1): GAGVSQSPSNKVTEKGKDVELRCDPISGHTALYWYRQSLGQGLEFLIYFQGNSAPDKSGLPSDRFSAERTGGSVSTLTIQRTQQEDSAVYLCASSLGRLGTEAFFGQGTRLTVV.

Many counts were recorded for this clonotype. The chain has TRBV12-3 or TRBV12-4 and TRBJ2-1; TRBD2 matches at 10 bases. Trimming at V came to 6 bases and at J to 4 bases, leaving 12 bases not matched to a gene. This CDR3 contains 17 residues. The CDR3: CASSLLRTSGPYNEQFF. In DNA form, the CDR3 reads TGTGCCAGCAGCCTCCTAAGGACTAGCGGACCTTACAATGAGCAGTTCTTC.

A few counts support this clonotype. V is TRBV7-3 and J is TRBJ2-7, with D tentatively TRBD1 (6 bases). The germline V gene has CDR1 SGHTA and CDR2 FQGTGA. This CDR3 region has 14 residues. V was shortened by 1 base and J by 2 bases, with 9 bases between the two germline ends. CDR3: CASSLSAGAYEQYF. In DNA, the CDR3 is TGTGCCAGCAGCTTAAGTGCAGGGGCCTACGAGCAGTACTTC.

This clonotype was seen only a few times. The rearrangement links TRBV14 to TRBJ1-1, with D maybe TRBD1 (5 bases). Looked up from germline, CDR1 is SGHDN and CDR2 is FVKESK. Trimming took 3 bases from V and 10 from J, leaving 12 bases between them. The CDR3 length is 12 residues. CDR3 protein: CASSHGRDGAFF. The DNA for the CDR3 is TGTGCCAGCAGCCATGGACGGGACGGAGCTTTCTTT.

This clonotype was found a few times. V and J are TRBV25-1 and TRBJ1-2; tentatively, D is TRBD1 (5 bases). Germline V gene lookup returns CDR1 MGHDK and CDR2 SYGVNS. V lost 3 bases and J 8 bases, leaving 10 bases between the germline ends. The CDR3 runs 12 residues. The CDR3 DNA is TGTGCCAGCAGTGACCCAGGGTGGGGCTACACCTTC. This codes for CASSDPGWGYTF.

This clonotype was observed at least ten times. The rearrangement links TRBV10-3 to TRBJ2-1; D ambiguous. Trimming pared 3 bases from V and 4 bases from J, leaving 7 bases between. Germline assignment: CDR1 ENHRY and CDR2 SYGVKD. This CDR3 contains 13 residues. CDR3 coding DNA: TGTGCCATCAGTGACGCCCGATACAATGAGCAGTTCTTC. Encoded protein: CAISDARYNEQFF.

This clonotype appeared many times. V usage is TRBV6-5 and J usage is TRBJ1-2; 7 nucleotides match TRBD1. V shed 6 bases and J 3 bases; nucleotides not matched to a gene: 4. The CDR3 covers 13 residues. The germline V gene encodes CDR1 MNHEY and CDR2 SVGAGI. DNA for the CDR3: TGTGCCAGCAGAGCCGGGACAGACTATGGCTACACCTTC. Amino acids: CASRAGTDYGYTF.

This sequence joins TRBV10-3 and TRBJ1-5; D remains ambiguous. Germline V gives CDR1 ENHRY, CDR2 SYGVKD. V lost 2 bases and J 7 bases, leaving 9 bases between the germline ends. The CDR3 spans 13 residues. The CDR3 DNA reads TGTGCCATCAGTGAGGAGGGTAAACAGCCCCAGCATTTT. The encoded protein is CAISEEGKQPQHF.

The gene calls are TRBV7-8 and TRBJ2-1; 9 bases match TRBD1. CDR3 length: 15 amino acids. V dropped 4 bases and J dropped 6; count of bases not matched to a gene: 7. In germline, CDR1 is SGHVS, CDR2 FQNEAQ. The CDR3 sequence is CASSSWTGVANEQFF. CDR3 sequence (DNA): TGTGCCAGCAGCTCCTGGACAGGGGTGGCCAATGAGCAGTTCTTC. Complete variable domain (other parts from reference TRBV7-8 and TRBJ2-1): GAGVSQSPRYKVAKRGQDVALRCDPISGHVSLFWYQQALGQGPEFLTYFQNEAQLDKSGLPSDRFFAERPEGSVSTLKIQRTQQEDSAVYLCASSSWTGVANEQFFGPGTRLTVL.

This clonotype was picked up a small number of times. The chain uses TRBV29-1 and TRBJ2-1; D tentatively reads TRBD1 or TRBD2 (5 bases each). Trimming stripped 4 bases from V and 5 bases from J, with 21 bases between. Germline-derived CDR1 and CDR2 are SQVTM and ANQGSEA. The CDR3 is 16 residues long. The CDR3 spells CSVVFLGRSLNNEQFF. The DNA of the CDR3 is TGCAGCGTTGTTTTTTTGGGACGGTCACTTAACAATGAGCAGTTCTTC.

This clonotype was observed many times. The V and J genes are TRBV7-9 and TRBJ2-1; 8 nucleotides match TRBD1. The V gene's germline CDR1 is SEHNR and CDR2 FQNEAQ (reference sequence). The CDR3 runs to 15 residues. V shed 5 bases, J shed 4 bases, and the junction held 7 bases outside the gene matches. In nucleotides, the CDR3 is TGTGCCAGCAGCCTCGGACAGGGCGCGTACAATGAGCAGTTCTTC. Translation gives CASSLGQGAYNEQFF. The complete variable domain, with remaining parts taken from reference TRBV7-9 and TRBJ2-1, reads DTGVSQNPRHKITKRGQNVTFRCDPISEHNRLYWYRQTLGQGPEFLTYFQNEAQLEKSRLLSDRFSAERPKGSFSTLEIQRTEQGDSAMYLCASSLGQGAYNEQFFGPGTRLTVL.

This rearrangement joins TRBV6-5 to TRBJ2-1, with D hard to call. V was clipped by 7 bases and J by 9 bases, with 10 bases between them. Germline loops: CDR1 MNHEY, CDR2 SVGAGI. The CDR3 length is 11 residues. CDR3 nucleotides: TGTGCCAGCACAGCGTGGGTTGAGCAGTTCTTC. Translating gives CASTAWVEQFF.

This clonotype was recorded a few times. The rearrangement uses TRBV7-9 and TRBJ1-6, with TRBD1 identical over 9 bases. In germline, CDR1 is SEHNR, CDR2 FQNEAQ (reference sequence). Trimming took 9 bases from V and 9 from J; bases not matched to a gene: 12. The CDR3 covers 15 residues. The CDR3 loop is CASSHGDREGSPLHF. CDR3 nucleotide sequence: TGTGCCAGTAGTCATGGGGACAGGGAAGGTTCACCCCTCCACTTT.

This clonotype was seen at least ten times. CDR3 region: CASSYGLSYGYTF. Written as DNA, the CDR3 is TGTGCCAGCAGTTACGGGCTATCCTATGGCTACACCTTC. The chain employs TRBV6-5 and TRBJ1-2; no firm D call. Germline V gene data show CDR1 as MNHEY and CDR2 as SVGAGI. V was shortened by 2 bases and J by 4 bases, with 8 bases between the two germline ends. The CDR3 totals 13 residues.

This clonotype came up a few times. The chain uses TRBV7-9 and TRBJ2-1; D is unresolved. Germline values: CDR1 SEHNR, CDR2 FQNEAQ (reference sequence). Between the trimmed V and J ends, which lost 1 base and 7 bases, there was a span of 11 bases. This CDR3 contains 14 residues. CDR3 nucleotide sequence: TGTGCCAGCAGCTTAGTGCAGGCTGGGAATGAGCAGTTCTTC. Protein product: CASSLVQAGNEQFF.

This clonotype was counted ten times or more. The V and J genes are TRBV20-1 and TRBJ2-3; 10 positions agree with TRBD2. The CDR3 is 14 amino acids. Trimming removed 4 bases from V and 3 bases from J; junction bases left unmatched: 4. Germline V gives CDR1 DFQATT, CDR2 SNEGSKA (reference sequence). The CDR3 region has the DNA TGCAGTGCTATCCTAGCGGGAGCAACAGATACGCAGTATTTT. Protein product: CSAILAGATDTQYF.

The CDR3 nucleotides are TGTGCCAGCAGTCTAACAGGGGGCGCTAACTATGGCTACACCTTC. As protein: CASSLTGGANYGYTF. This sequence joins TRBV6-5 and TRBJ1-2, with 9 nucleotides matching TRBD1. V dropped 5 bases and J dropped 0; count of bases not matched to a gene: 4. The CDR3 totals 15 residues. CDR1 is MNHEY and CDR2 is SVGAGI in the germline V gene.

This clonotype was recorded at least ten times. The chain links TRBV12-3 or TRBV12-4 to TRBJ1-1; no reliable D call. The CDR3 loop spans 12 amino acids. V lost 3 bases and J 5 bases, leaving 7 bases between the germline ends. In DNA, the CDR3 is TGTGCCAGCAGTTTGAGAAGGACTGAAGCTTTCTTT. The encoded protein is CASSLRRTEAFF.

The chain has TRBV12-3 or TRBV12-4 and TRBJ2-7; D may match TRBD1 or TRBD2 (5 bases each). With 5 bases removed from V and 7 bases from J, the gap between germline ends came to 18 bases. This CDR3 has 14 residues. The CDR3 sequence: CASSAGTLGWEQYF. CDR3 sequence (DNA): TGTGCCAGCAGTGCCGGGACCCTAGGTTGGGAGCAGTACTTC.